One and the same sample provided the 27 T cell receptor beta chains below, sequenced in a study of circulating CD8 cells and anti-PD-1 response in melanoma. From live CD3+CD8+TCRalphabeta+ cells, four PD-1 and/or TIGIT subsets were sorted. The QIAseq Immune Repertoire TCR panel built the libraries from approximately 15 ng of total RNA. From the reads, TCRdb called clonotypes with MiXCR, one entry per CDR3 protein. Of about 1,000 distinct CDR3 sequences listed, approximately 7% are singletons. Sequenced material: CD8+ T cells from PBMCs, taken at baseline or after one month of anti-PD-1 therapy (not recorded which). These TCRs come from a human donor with melanoma.

This clonotype is deemed medium-sized. The chain is built from TRBV15 and TRBJ1-1; D is possibly TRBD1 (5 bases). Trimming pared 0 bases from V and 1 base from J, leaving 15 bases between. The CDR3 is 17 residues long. The germline V gene encodes CDR1 LNHNV and CDR2 YYDKDF (reference sequence). CDR3 sequence reads: CATSRDSAIQGNTEAFF. CDR3 sequence (DNA): TGTGCCACCAGCAGAGATTCAGCAATTCAGGGGAACACTGAAGCTTTCTTT.

This clonotype is medium-sized (0.01 to 0.1%) within its sample. The chain links TRBV7-2 to TRBJ2-2; the match to TRBD2 covers 13 bases. CDR1 and CDR2 (germline): SGHTA, FQGNSA. The CDR3 loop spans 17 amino acids. V dropped 5 bases and J dropped 7; count of bases not matched to a gene: 10. The CDR3 nucleotides read TGTGCCAGCAGCCATAGACTGGGACTAGCGGGAAACGGGGAGCTGTTTTTT. Its protein is CASSHRLGLAGNGELFF.

In its sample, this clonotype ranks as large. V is TRBV19 and J is TRBJ2-7, with D possibly TRBD1 on 7 matching bases. Germline CDR1 reads LNHDA; CDR2 reads SQIVND (reference sequence). Trimming left V 4 bases short and J 3 bases short, with 16 bases between. This CDR3 comprises 15 residues. In nucleotides, the CDR3 is TGTGCCAGTAGTACCGGCGGGACAGCTATCTACGAGCAGTACTTC. Encoded protein: CASSTGGTAIYEQYF.

By share of the sample, this clonotype is medium-sized. The genes are TRBV28 and TRBJ2-5; 8 positions match TRBD2. Trimming took 5 bases from V and 2 from J; bases not matched to a gene: 10. The CDR3 runs 16 residues. Germline-derived CDR1 and CDR2 are MDHEN and SYDVKM. CDR3 sequence: CASSPPGGGTQETQYF. The CDR3, as DNA: TGTGCCAGCAGTCCCCCCGGGGGGGGAACACAAGAGACCCAGTACTTC.

By sample share, this clonotype is large (0.1 to 1%). The rearrangement joins TRBV21-1 to TRBJ2-2; TRBD2 was called by the table and not checked on the DNA. TRBV21-1 is marked as a pseudogene. The CDR3 spans 12 residues. The CDR3 sequence: CASSMEAGELFF. The CDR3 bases are TGTGCCAGCAGCATGGAGGCCGGGGAGCTGTTTTTT.

This clonotype is deemed large. This chain connects TRBV2 to TRBJ1-5; D is undetermined. CDR1 and CDR2 (germline): SNHLY, FYNNEI. With 8 bases removed from V and 0 bases from J, the gap between germline ends came to 17 bases. This CDR3 is 16 amino acids long. This chain's CDR3 is CASESRPVYSNQPQHF. CDR3 nucleotide sequence: TGTGCCAGCGAATCCCGTCCGGTTTATAGCAATCAGCCCCAGCATTTT. Full variable domain (outside the CDR3, taken from reference TRBV2 and TRBJ1-5): EPEVTQTPSHQVTQMGQEVILRCVPISNHLYFYWYRQILGQKVEFLVSFYNNEISEKSEIFDDQFSVERPDGSNFTLKIRSTKLEDSAMYFCASESRPVYSNQPQHFGDGTRLSIL.

By its share, this clonotype is medium-sized (0.01 to 0.1%). The J gene is TRBJ2-1, the V gene TRBV14, with D perhaps matching TRBD2 (6 bases). V was trimmed by 5 bases and J by 3 bases, leaving 8 bases between them. Germline values: CDR1 SGHDN, CDR2 FVKESK. The CDR3 covers 13 residues. The CDR3 region has the DNA TGTGCCAGCAGCGGACTAATCTACAATGAGCAGTTCTTC. It yields the protein CASSGLIYNEQFF. The full variable domain, rest sourced from reference TRBV14 and TRBJ2-1, is EAGVTQFPSHSVIEKGQTVTLRCDPISGHDNLYWYRRVMGKEIKFLLHFVKESKQDESGMPNNRFLAERTGGTYSTLKVQPAELEDSGVYFCASSGLIYNEQFFGPGTRLTVL.

By share of the sample, this clonotype is medium-sized. CDR3: CASSEGGAKGVSYNEQFF. For the CDR3, the DNA is TGTGCCAGCAGTGAAGGAGGGGCTAAGGGCGTCTCCTACAATGAGCAGTTCTTC. V is TRBV2 and J is TRBJ2-1; tentatively, D is TRBD1 or TRBD2 (5 bases each). The CDR3 extends over 18 amino acids. Trimming left V 1 base short and J 0 bases short, with 16 bases between. In germline, CDR1 is SNHLY, CDR2 FYNNEI.

Turning to this clonotype: Because the CDR3 is missing its conserved closing phenylalanine or tryptophan, this is likely a read error. The V and J genes are TRBV6-6 and TRBJ1-1; possibly TRBD1 for D (5 bases). Germline V gene sequence: CDR1 MNHNY, CDR2 SVGAGI (reference sequence). V lost 6 bases, J lost 3 bases, and 11 bases lay in between. The length of the CDR3 is 13 residues. CDR3 region: CASRPQDHTEAFL. The CDR3 bases are TGTGCCAGCAGGCCACAGGACCACACTGAAGCTTTCCTT.

By sample share, this clonotype is large. The V and J genes are TRBV21-1 and TRBJ1-1. TRBV21-1 is annotated as a pseudogene. CDR3 size: 14 residues. In DNA, the CDR3 is TGTGCCAGCAGCAAAGCGCCGGTTATCAGTGAGGCTTTCTTT. Its protein is CASSKAPVISEAFF.

By proportion, this clonotype is large. The chain has TRBV4-3 and TRBJ2-3, with no clear D. Trimming left V 6 bases short and J 2 bases short, with 15 bases between. The germline gives CDR1 LGHNA, CDR2 YSLEER. The CDR3 spans 15 residues. Written as DNA, the CDR3 is TGCGCCAGCAGTCGGCGAAGCGAACTCACAGATACGCAGTATTTT. It translates to CASSRRSELTDTQYF.

The chain links TRBV30 to TRBJ1-2; 8 nucleotides match TRBD1. This CDR3 contains 14 residues. Per the germline V gene, CDR1 is GTSNPN and CDR2 is SVGIG (reference sequence). V lost 3 bases to trimming and J lost 8 bases; unmatched junction nucleotides: 11. CDR3: CAWRPQGDPFGYTF. For the CDR3, the DNA is TGTGCCTGGAGGCCACAGGGGGACCCTTTCGGCTACACCTTC.

This clonotype is labeled as medium-sized (0.01 to 0.1%). The gene calls are TRBV7-2 and TRBJ1-1; a possible D gene is TRBD1 (6 bases). Trimming cost V 4 bases and J 7 bases, with 19 bases left between them. In germline, CDR1 is SGHTA, CDR2 FQGNSA. The CDR3 runs 15 residues. CDR3 in amino acids: CASSSLPGHQVEAFF. CDR3 bases: TGTGCCAGCAGCTCCCTCCCGGGACACCAAGTTGAAGCTTTCTTT.

This clonotype is labeled medium-sized. This sequence joins TRBV27 and TRBJ2-1; D gene ambiguous. The germline V gene encodes CDR1 MNHEY and CDR2 SMNVEV (reference sequence). The CDR3 consists of 14 residues. V was pared by 4 bases and J by 7 bases, with 14 bases between. The CDR3 sequence is CASSWAATGNEQFF. DNA of the CDR3: TGTGCCAGCAGTTGGGCCGCGACCGGTAATGAGCAGTTCTTC.

This clonotype is labeled medium-sized. DNA for the CDR3: TGTGCCAGCAGCTTACGGTACGAGCAGTACTTC. This encodes CASSLRYEQYF. The chain links TRBV7-2 to TRBJ2-7; D unresolved. The CDR3 runs to 11 residues. The germline V gene encodes CDR1 SGHTA and CDR2 FQGNSA. Trimming pared 2 bases from V and 4 bases from J, leaving 3 bases between.

This clonotype is categorized as medium-sized (0.01 to 0.1%). The chain uses TRBV7-2 and TRBJ2-7, with D tentatively TRBD1 or TRBD2 (5 bases each). Germline CDR1 reads SGHTA; CDR2 reads FQGNSA. There are 15 residues in the CDR3. V lost 1 base to trimming and J lost 1 base, with 11 bases between them. This CDR3 is CASSLGWDRSYEQYF. In DNA, the CDR3 is TGTGCCAGCAGCTTAGGATGGGACCGGTCCTACGAGCAGTACTTC.

Relative to its sample, this clonotype is large. This chain connects TRBV19 to TRBJ2-1; possible D gene TRBD2, 5 bases. CDR1 and CDR2 (germline): LNHDA, SQIVND (reference sequence). The CDR3 length is 14 residues. V lost 0 bases, J lost 3 bases, and 6 bases lay in between. The CDR3 reads CASSIDGGYNEQFF. The CDR3 DNA reads as TGTGCCAGTAGTATAGACGGAGGCTACAATGAGCAGTTCTTC.

This clonotype is termed medium-sized. The chain couples TRBV27 to TRBJ2-1; 9 bases are a match to TRBD2. In germline, CDR1 is MNHEY, CDR2 SMNVEV (reference sequence). CDR3 length equals 16 residues. Trimming took 6 bases from V and 6 from J; bases not matched to a gene: 12. CDR3 nucleotides: TGTGCCAGCAGGGTTAGTAGCGGGAGTACCTTCAATGAGCAGTTCTTC. Its protein product is CASRVSSGSTFNEQFF.

This clonotype is labeled as medium-sized (0.01 to 0.1%). The rearrangement joins TRBV29-1 to TRBJ1-2; unclear D gene. Trimming stripped 0 bases from V and 4 bases from J, with 9 bases between. CDR1 and CDR2 (germline): SQVTM, ANQGSEA. This CDR3 contains 13 residues. The CDR3 nucleotides read TGCAGCGTTGAAGATCTAGGGTTCTATGGCTACACCTTC. Its translation: CSVEDLGFYGYTF.

Sample share makes this clonotype large (0.1 to 1%). The V and J genes are TRBV9 and TRBJ2-7; TRBD2 aligns across 8 bases. Losses at the gene ends were 3 bases for V and 2 bases for J; bases not matched to a gene: 7. CDR1 is SGDLS and CDR2 is YYNGEE in the germline V gene. CDR3 length: 15 amino acids. CDR3 sequence reads: CASSGSGALTYEQYF. In nucleotides, the CDR3 is TGTGCCAGCAGCGGTAGCGGGGCGCTCACCTACGAGCAGTACTTC.

This clonotype rates as medium-sized. This chain connects TRBV12-5 to TRBJ2-7; weak D call: TRBD1 (5 bases). In germline, CDR1 is LGHNT, CDR2 FRNRAP. This CDR3 has 16 amino acids. Trimming took off 0 bases at V and 4 bases at J, with 16 bases between the two ends. The CDR3 DNA reads as TGTGCTAGTGGTTTGGTACAGGACGGAACAGCATACGAGCAGTACTTC. This gives the protein CASGLVQDGTAYEQYF.

This chain connects TRBV25-1 to TRBJ2-7; D gene ambiguous. This CDR3 contains 10 residues. CDR1 and CDR2 (germline): MGHDK, SYGVNS. Between the trimmed V and J ends, which lost 4 bases and 3 bases, there was a span of 1 base. The CDR3 coding sequence is TGTGCCAGCAGTGGCTACGAGCAGTACTTC. Translation: CASSGYEQYF.

This clonotype is termed medium-sized. The rearrangement joins TRBV28 to TRBJ2-3; D perhaps matches TRBD2 (5 bases). This CDR3 has 16 amino acids. The V end lost 2 bases, the J end lost 0 bases, and 12 bases lay between the germline ends. Germline V gene lookup returns CDR1 MDHEN and CDR2 SYDVKM. The CDR3 coding sequence is TGTGCCAGCAGTTTAGGACTTTCTACTAGCACAGATACGCAGTATTTT. It yields the protein CASSLGLSTSTDTQYF.

By sample share, this clonotype is medium-sized (0.01 to 0.1%). J is TRBJ2-7 and V is TRBV19; tentatively, D is TRBD1 (6 bases). There are 14 residues in the CDR3. Trimming cost V 6 bases and J 2 bases, with 14 bases left between them. Germline CDR1 and CDR2: LNHDA and SQIVND (reference sequence). The CDR3 spells CASSSQGSAYEQYF. CDR3 DNA: TGTGCCAGTAGCTCGCAGGGGTCCGCCTACGAGCAGTACTTC.

This clonotype is hyperexpanded in the sample. The chain joins TRBV25-1 to TRBJ2-7; the D gene is possibly TRBD1 (6 bases). Trimming left V 1 base short and J 4 bases short, with 11 bases between. The germline CDR1 and CDR2 sequences are MGHDK and SYGVNS. The CDR3 is 14 amino acids. The DNA for the CDR3 is TGTGCCAGCAGTGAATCGGACAGTTCATACGAGCAGTACTTC. This sequence encodes CASSESDSSYEQYF.

This clonotype was counted between two and nine times. This sequence joins TRBV19 and TRBJ1-1; D call uncertain. V was pared by 7 bases and J by 7 bases, with 16 bases between. Germline CDR1 reads LNHDA; CDR2 reads SQIVND (reference sequence). The CDR3 is 13 residues long. The CDR3 reads CASTRRLGVEAFF. The CDR3 bases are TGTGCCAGTACCCGCCGATTAGGAGTTGAAGCTTTCTTT.

This clonotype is labeled as hyperexpanded. No DNA is shown, since the ends of the CDR3 on it are uncertain; the CDR3 is the one TCRdb lists. The chain is built from TRBV7-9 and TRBJ2-7; the table's D call, TRBD1, has no DNA check behind it. The CDR3 adds up to 14 amino acids, both ends counted. Germline CDR1 and CDR2: SEHNR and FQNEAQ (reference sequence). The chain's CDR3 is CASSFGAGAYEQYF.